This entry is about one TCR beta chain. Under the authors' procedure: Amplification from reference gene primers served as the basis for estimated nucleated cell counts. Assay used: immunoSEQ multiplex PCR; TCRdb lists only in-frame clones, some missing. That table furnishes V, J and clone size, whereas the DNA furnished D and trimming. The data hold approximately 320,000 clones, with approximately 86% observed a single time. The source of the sample is a study of blood T cell repertoires in COVID-19. At the level of the study: Specimens from acute and convalescent COVID-19 originated in the United States, Italy and Spain.

The CDR3 length is 13 residues. V lost 0 bases and J 2 bases, leaving 4 bases between the germline ends. Germline values: CDR1 LNHNV, CDR2 YYDKDF (reference sequence). Participants were aged about 18 to 89 years from roughly 26 US areas. Participants' reported clinical history set cohort assignment. The specimen was PBMCs or T cells enriched from blood (not recorded which). This chain joins TRBV15 and TRBJ1-2; D gene uncertain. The receptor was isolated from a woman between 18 and 29 years old who had recovered from COVID-19. The DNA of the CDR3 is TGTGCCACCAGCAGAGATCCAAACTATGGCTACACCTTC. As protein: CATSRDPNYGYTF. Variable domain in full (rest from reference TRBV15 and TRBJ1-2): DAMVIQNPRYQVTQFGKPVTLSCSQTLNHNVMYWYQQKSSQAPKLLFHYYDKDFNNEADTPDNFQSRRPNTSFCFLDIRSPGLGDTAMYLCATSRDPNYGYTFGSGTRLTVV.